One and the same sample provided the 18 T cell receptor beta chains below, sequenced in a study of T-cell memory formation after mild COVID-19. Each CDR3 protein is one row after TCRdb ran MiXCR on the 5' RACE reads. The sample has a few hundred thousand distinct CDR3 sequences, around a quarter seen once. The source material was PBMCs or a T cell subset sorted from them (not recorded which). Receptors originate from an adult woman who had mild COVID-19 (a few samples of this study predate the infection). Cell type and time point are not known.

This clonotype was observed a handful of times. The genes are TRBV20-1 and TRBJ2-5, with TRBD1 matching over 7 bases. This CDR3 is built from 15 residues. J gave up 2 bases and V 2 bases, and 8 bases lay outside the gene matches. In germline, CDR1 is DFQATT, CDR2 SNEGSKA (reference sequence). CDR3 sequence (DNA): TGCAGTGCTAGACCCCCCGGGACAGCTCAAGAGACCCAGTACTTC. The encoded protein is CSARPPGTAQETQYF.

This clonotype was counted a few times. CDR3 sequence (DNA): TGTGCCAGCAGCGTCCAAACAGGGGAAGGTGTCTACGAGCAGTACTTC. As protein: CASSVQTGEGVYEQYF. The chain links TRBV9 to TRBJ2-7; 7 positions match TRBD1. Trimming at V came to 2 bases and at J to 3 bases, leaving 11 bases not matched to a gene. The germline V gene has CDR1 SGDLS and CDR2 YYNGEE. The CDR3 contains 16 residues.

The chain uses TRBV24-1 and TRBJ2-3; 8 nucleotides align to TRBD1. The CDR3 totals 15 residues. Germline V lookup: CDR1 KGHDR, CDR2 SFDVKD. V dropped 2 bases and J dropped 7; count of bases not matched to a gene: 7. CDR3 in amino acids: CATSDSSRDRHTQYF. In DNA, the CDR3 is TGTGCCACCAGTGATTCGTCCCGGGACAGGCATACGCAGTATTTT.

J is TRBJ2-1 and V is TRBV12-3 or TRBV12-4; the match to TRBD1 covers 7 bases. The trim removed 5 bases at V and 7 bases at J, leaving 20 bases unmatched. There are 18 residues in the CDR3. DNA of the CDR3: TGTGCCAGCAGTCCTTTAGGATTATTCGGGACAGAGTATAATGAGCAGTTCTTC. Translation: CASSPLGLFGTEYNEQFF.

The chain uses TRBV5-1 and TRBJ1-4; no clear D. The CDR3 sequence is 15 residues long. Germline-derived CDR1 and CDR2 are SGHRS and YFSETQ. V lost 1 base to trimming and J lost 3 bases, with 10 bases between them. In DNA, the CDR3 is TGCGCCAGCAGCTTGTTCGGGGAAGCTAATGAAAAACTGTTTTTT. Amino acid sequence: CASSLFGEANEKLFF.

The J gene is TRBJ2-3, the V gene TRBV19; D might be TRBD2 (5 bases). In germline, CDR1 is LNHDA, CDR2 SQIVND (reference sequence). The V end was cut by 3 bases, the J end by 2 bases, with 12 bases between. The CDR3 has 15 amino acids. For the CDR3, the DNA is TGTGCCAGTAGTATTGGTAGCGCCGTCACAGATACGCAGTATTTT. Translated: CASSIGSAVTDTQYF.

This clonotype showed up just a few times. This rearrangement joins TRBV9 to TRBJ2-1, with 12 bases that match TRBD2. The CDR3 runs to 16 residues. The trim removed 0 bases at V and 8 bases at J, leaving 6 bases unmatched. From germline, CDR1 is SGDLS and CDR2 YYNGEE. The CDR3 loop reads CASSVALGLAGDEQFF. CDR3 in DNA: TGTGCCAGCAGCGTAGCTCTGGGACTAGCGGGCGATGAGCAGTTCTTC.

The J gene is TRBJ2-7, the V gene TRBV7-8; TRBD2 might be the D (6 bases). CDR1 SGHVS and CDR2 FQNEAQ come from the germline V gene. V was trimmed by 0 bases and J by 2 bases, leaving 14 bases between them. This CDR3 region has 16 residues. This chain's CDR3 is CASSLATAGGPYEQYF. CDR3 nucleotide sequence: TGTGCCAGCAGCTTAGCCACAGCCGGGGGTCCCTACGAGCAGTACTTC. Drawing the rest from reference TRBV7-8 and TRBJ2-7, the complete variable domain is GAGVSQSPRYKVAKRGQDVALRCDPISGHVSLFWYQQALGQGPEFLTYFQNEAQLDKSGLPSDRFFAERPEGSVSTLKIQRTQQEDSAVYLCASSLATAGGPYEQYFGPGTRLTVT.

This clonotype occurred a few times. The DNA of the CDR3 is TGTGCCAGCAGTACCCAAGTGGGCACAGATACGCAGTATTTT. It encodes CASSTQVGTDTQYF. The chain is built from TRBV6-5 and TRBJ2-3; no definite D call. V dropped 5 bases and J dropped 1 base, with 10 bases sitting between them. The CDR3 loop spans 14 amino acids. Germline CDR1 is MNHEY and CDR2 is SVGAGI.

The chain links TRBV5-1 to TRBJ2-7; D may correspond to TRBD1 or TRBD2 (8 bases each). Germline lookup yields CDR1 SGHRS and CDR2 YFSETQ. The CDR3 runs 17 residues. Trimming shortened V by 4 bases and J by 3 bases, and 23 bases separated the two germline ends. The CDR3 region is CASSPRGGRQGLYEQYF. In DNA form, the CDR3 reads TGCGCCAGCAGCCCACGCGGGGGGAGACAGGGGCTCTACGAGCAGTACTTC.

The CDR3 is CASSQGPPTGPYGYTF. In DNA, the CDR3 is TGCGCCAGCAGCCAAGGGCCCCCCACGGGGCCTTATGGCTACACCTTC. This chain connects TRBV4-3 to TRBJ1-2; possible D gene TRBD1, 5 bases. Looked up from germline, CDR1 is LGHNA and CDR2 is YSLEER. The CDR3 consists of 16 residues. The germline V and J ends were trimmed by 1 base and 5 bases, with 17 bases remaining between them.

This clonotype has a handful of counts. V usage is TRBV7-9 and J usage is TRBJ2-7; D assignment may be TRBD1 or TRBD2 (5 bases each). The length of the CDR3 is 16 residues. V was shortened by 2 bases and J by 5 bases, with 19 bases between the two germline ends. Germline lookup yields CDR1 SEHNR and CDR2 FQNEAQ (reference sequence). The CDR3 protein is CASSLSGIRGLHEQYF. CDR3 coding DNA: TGTGCCAGCAGCTTATCCGGGATAAGGGGTCTGCACGAGCAGTACTTC.

This rearrangement joins TRBV20-1 to TRBJ1-5; the match to TRBD1 covers 8 bases. The germline V gene encodes CDR1 DFQATT and CDR2 SNEGSKA (reference sequence). The ends lost 5 bases at V and 4 bases at J; junction bases unmatched: 16. The CDR3 is 17 residues long. The CDR3 spells CSAQWAGGLGENQPQHF. The DNA for the CDR3 is TGCAGTGCTCAATGGGCAGGGGGCCTGGGTGAAAATCAGCCCCAGCATTTT.

This clonotype was observed a few times. The chain combines TRBV9 with TRBJ2-1; 9 bases agree with TRBD2. Germline CDR1 reads SGDLS; CDR2 reads YYNGEE. This CDR3 has 15 amino acids. With 5 bases clipped from V and 6 bases from J, the junction kept 9 bases outside the gene matches. CDR3 residues: CASSAIAGGGNEQFF. CDR3 nucleotide sequence: TGTGCCAGCAGTGCCATCGCGGGAGGGGGCAATGAGCAGTTCTTC.

The chain employs TRBV3-1 and TRBJ2-1; 16 nucleotides line up with TRBD2. This CDR3 is 18 amino acids long. Germline V gives CDR1 LGHDT, CDR2 YNNKEL (reference sequence). J lost 8 bases, V lost 3 bases, and 10 bases had no gene match. The CDR3 DNA is TGTGCCAGCAGCCATCTCGGGACTAGCGGGGGGGCCGCGGATGAGCAGTTCTTC. It encodes CASSHLGTSGGAADEQFF.

This clonotype came up a few times. J is TRBJ1-6 and V is TRBV5-1, with a possible D match to TRBD1 (5 bases). The CDR3 length is 15 residues. Germline CDR1 SGHRS, CDR2 YFSETQ. V was shortened by 6 bases and J by 9 bases, with 19 bases between the two germline ends. Written as DNA, the CDR3 is TGCGCCAGCACCCCCACGGGGCAGGGAAGTTCACCCCTCCACTTT. Amino acid sequence: CASTPTGQGSSPLHF.

This clonotype was seen a handful of times. The genes are TRBV13 and TRBJ2-7; D is unresolved. This CDR3 comprises 14 residues. Germline-derived CDR1 and CDR2 are PRHDT and FYEKMQ (reference sequence). The V end lost 2 bases, the J end lost 2 bases, and 10 bases lay between the germline ends. Written as DNA, the CDR3 is TGTGCCAGCAGCTTATTAGCTGATCCCTACGAGCAGTACTTC. Translating it yields CASSLLADPYEQYF.

V gene TRBV29-1 combines with J gene TRBJ2-7, with 10 bases aligning to TRBD2. The trim removed 6 bases at V and 4 bases at J, leaving 3 bases unmatched. The germline gives CDR1 SQVTM, CDR2 ANQGSEA. The CDR3 contains 12 residues. The CDR3 coding sequence is TGCAGCGTAGAGCGGGAGGGATACGAGCAGTACTTC. This sequence encodes CSVEREGYEQYF.